This T cell receptor beta chain was found in a study of blood T cells in healthy people across ages. The study's findings and limits: The percentage of naive T cells correlated strongly with TCR beta diversity.

The authors extracted at least 6 micrograms of total RNA per sample. Sample-barcoded 5' priming and a J-beta primer mix drove a second PCR of 7 to 11 cycles. Samples each returned at least 2.5 million CDR3-containing paired-end reads. TCRdb re-derived calls from the 5' RACE reads in MiXCR, one entry per CDR3 protein. The sample carries under 2,000,000 distinct CDR3 sequences, 40% to 55% recorded once. For this clonotype: Antigen: not known.

The TCR was taken from a woman in her thirties or forties in good health. The sequenced material came from blood.

The DNA for the CDR3 is TGTGCCAGCAGTGGCCACGGGGGGCTAAGGAATTCACCCCTCCACTTT. Its protein product is CASSGHGGLRNSPLHF. The rearrangement uses TRBV25-1 and TRBJ1-6; tentative D call: TRBD1 (6 bases). Trimming left V 4 bases short and J 7 bases short, with 17 bases between. This CDR3 has 16 amino acids. Germline CDR1 reads MGHDK; CDR2 reads SYGVNS.